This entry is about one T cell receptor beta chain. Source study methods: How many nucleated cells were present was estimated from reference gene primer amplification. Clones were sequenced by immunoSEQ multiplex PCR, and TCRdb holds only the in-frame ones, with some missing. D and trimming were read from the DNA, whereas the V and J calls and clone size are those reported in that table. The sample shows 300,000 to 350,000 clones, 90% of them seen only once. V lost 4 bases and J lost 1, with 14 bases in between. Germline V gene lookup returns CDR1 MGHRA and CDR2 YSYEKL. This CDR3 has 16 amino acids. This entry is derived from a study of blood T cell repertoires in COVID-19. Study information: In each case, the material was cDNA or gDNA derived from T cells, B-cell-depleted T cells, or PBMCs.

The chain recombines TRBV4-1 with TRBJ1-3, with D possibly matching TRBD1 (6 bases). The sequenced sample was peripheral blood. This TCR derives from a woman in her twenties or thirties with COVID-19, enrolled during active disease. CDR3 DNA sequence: TGCGCCAGCAGCCGATACCCAGGGGTATCTGGAAACACCATATATTTT. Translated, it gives CASSRYPGVSGNTIYF.